This T cell receptor beta chain was identified during a study of monozygotic twins with inflammatory bowel disease. Each sample had eight separate cDNA synthesis reactions. Amplification of TCRalpha and TCRbeta cDNA involved two nested PCRs that ran for roughly 16 and 10 cycles. TCRdb reprocessed the 5' RACE reads, keeping one entry per CDR3 protein, no DNA. The specimen's table records more than 300,000 distinct CDR3 sequences. Germline V lookup: CDR1 DFQATT, CDR2 SNEGSKA (reference sequence). The CDR3 sequence is 12 residues long. Regarding the study as a whole: Twin pairs that were concordant did not differ from discordant pairs in repertoire similarity, possibly from limited power.

As concerns this clonotype: Its antigen remains unknown.

The chain joins TRBV20-1 to TRBJ2-7. Source material: blood. The TCR originated in a human donor with ulcerative colitis or Crohn's disease, or a healthy co-twin of an affected twin (not recorded which). CDR3 protein: CSASYASYEQYF.